This passage covers 27 T cell receptor beta chains from one sample sequenced in a study of blood T cells in healthy people across ages. Primers used in a second PCR of roughly 6 to 12 cycles were a sample-barcoded 5' primer and a J-beta primer mix. TCRdb redid the calling of the 5' RACE reads with MiXCR, one entry per CDR3 protein. Among under 850,000 distinct CDR3 sequences listed, roughly 40% were seen once. The material sequenced was blood. Receptors originate from a man younger than 35 in good health.

This chain joins TRBV7-2 and TRBJ2-3; D gene uncertain. The germline CDR1 and CDR2 sequences are SGHTA and FQGNSA. CDR3 length equals 13 residues. With 1 base removed from V and 9 bases from J, the gap between germline ends came to 11 bases. The CDR3 DNA is TGTGCCAGCAGCTTAGATCCCGGCGGAACGCAGTATTTT. This gives the protein CASSLDPGGTQYF.

This clonotype was counted a few times. This chain links TRBV7-9 with TRBJ2-5, with 10 bases fitting TRBD1. V shed 8 bases, J shed 11 bases, and the junction held 14 bases outside the gene matches. CDR3 length: 14 amino acids. From germline, CDR1 is SEHNR and CDR2 FQNEAQ (reference sequence). As DNA, the CDR3 is TGTGCCAGCGCCGGACAGGGGGTTAGCCATGAGCAGTACTTC. It codes for CASAGQGVSHEQYF.

This clonotype has at least ten counts. The rearrangement uses TRBV20-1 and TRBJ1-2, with D possibly TRBD1 on 5 matching bases. Germline CDR1 DFQATT, CDR2 SNEGSKA (reference sequence). Trimming shortened V by 0 bases and J by 0 bases, and 14 bases separated the two germline ends. The CDR3 covers 16 residues. The CDR3 region has the DNA TGCAGTGCTAGAGATCGAGGGCAGGGCACTAACTATGGCTACACCTTC. This sequence encodes CSARDRGQGTNYGYTF.

This clonotype was recorded many times. The genes are TRBV20-1 and TRBJ1-5; D gene ambiguous. V gave up 5 bases and J gave up 4 bases, with 9 bases separating them. From germline, CDR1 is DFQATT and CDR2 SNEGSKA (reference sequence). The CDR3 has 12 residues. CDR3 in amino acids: CSARHTNQPQHF. CDR3 sequence (DNA): TGCAGTGCTCGCCATACTAATCAGCCCCAGCATTTT.

This clonotype was counted only a few times. The chain couples TRBV2 to TRBJ1-1; possibly TRBD1 for D (5 bases). CDR3 length: 12 amino acids. Germline CDR1 is SNHLY and CDR2 is FYNNEI. V was shortened by 7 bases and J by 7 bases, with 13 bases between the two germline ends. The CDR3 coding sequence is TGTGCCAGCACTCCAATGGGGGTTGAAGCTTTCTTT. Translating it yields CASTPMGVEAFF.

The chain combines TRBV10-3 with TRBJ2-5; TRBD2 matches at 10 bases. With 0 bases clipped from V and 3 bases from J, the junction kept 4 bases outside the gene matches. Germline-derived CDR1 and CDR2 are ENHRY and SYGVKD. This CDR3 has 16 amino acids. The CDR3 loop reads CAISESASGGEETQYF. In DNA, the CDR3 is TGTGCCATCAGTGAGTCGGCTAGCGGGGGCGAAGAGACCCAGTACTTC.

This clonotype has at least ten counts. V gene TRBV20-1 combines with J gene TRBJ2-3; TRBD2 aligns across 7 bases. Looked up from germline, CDR1 is DFQATT and CDR2 is SNEGSKA (reference sequence). CDR3 length equals 15 residues. V lost 6 bases, J lost 2 bases, and 11 bases stayed unmatched. The CDR3 is CSAPEAGTYTDTQYF. The CDR3 coding sequence is TGCAGTGCCCCTGAAGCGGGGACCTACACAGATACGCAGTATTTT.

With respect to this clonotype: A clone one base away is much larger, so this may be a read error. CDR3: CASSPGTQGNQPRHF. The CDR3 nucleotides read TGTGCCAGCAGTCCGGGGACCCAGGGTAATCAGCCCCGGCATTTT. The rearrangement joins TRBV12-3 or TRBV12-4 to TRBJ1-5; D perhaps matches TRBD1 (5 bases). The CDR3 has 15 residues.

The rearrangement links TRBV10-3 to TRBJ2-1; a weak D match, TRBD2 (5 bases). The CDR3 runs 15 residues. V was cut by 0 bases and J by 6 bases, with 12 bases left in between. CDR1 ENHRY and CDR2 SYGVKD come from the germline V gene. The CDR3 DNA sequence: TGTGCCATCAGTGAGTCAGTCGGGAACTCCAATGAGCAGTTCTTC. Translated, it gives CAISESVGNSNEQFF.

The chain carries TRBV12-3 or TRBV12-4 and TRBJ1-2; D is unresolved. Trimming took off 1 base at V and 4 bases at J, with 10 bases between the two ends. The CDR3 is made up of 14 amino acids. CDR3 protein: CASSLGPEGYGYTF. The CDR3 DNA is TGTGCCAGCAGTTTAGGCCCCGAGGGCTATGGCTACACCTTC.

For the CDR3, the DNA is TGTGCCTGGAAGGCCCGGGACAGAATTTACAATGAGCAGTTCTTC. Its protein product is CAWKARDRIYNEQFF. V gene TRBV30 combines with J gene TRBJ2-1; 7 nucleotides match TRBD1. The CDR3 contains 15 residues. Looked up from germline, CDR1 is GTSNPN and CDR2 is SVGIG (reference sequence). V lost 4 bases to trimming and J lost 4 bases; unmatched junction nucleotides: 10.

The rearrangement uses TRBV29-1 and TRBJ1-1, with 8 bases identical to TRBD1. J lost 1 base, V lost 7 bases, and 5 bases had no gene match. The germline V gene encodes CDR1 SQVTM and CDR2 ANQGSEA. The CDR3 has 13 residues. This chain's CDR3 is CSGKGQGNTEAFF. As DNA, the CDR3 is TGCAGCGGCAAAGGACAGGGGAACACTGAAGCTTTCTTT.

The chain combines TRBV6-2 or TRBV6-3 with TRBJ2-5, with D perhaps matching TRBD2 (5 bases). Germline CDR1 MNHEY, CDR2 SVGEGT. This CDR3 has 13 amino acids. Trimming removed 10 bases at V and 5 bases at J, with 17 bases between. The CDR3 sequence is CAMQGGTSETQYF. For the CDR3, the DNA is TGTGCCATGCAAGGAGGTACCAGTGAGACCCAGTACTTC.

V and J are TRBV6-6 and TRBJ1-6; D uncertain. Per the germline V gene, CDR1 is MNHNY and CDR2 is SVGAGI (reference sequence). V lost 7 bases and J 6 bases, leaving 10 bases between the germline ends. The CDR3 consists of 13 residues. The CDR3 DNA reads TGTGCCAGCATGGGGTATGGTAATTCACCCCTCCACTTT. Translated, it gives CASMGYGNSPLHF.

The V and J genes are TRBV28 and TRBJ2-7; 8 positions agree with TRBD1. Germline CDR1 and CDR2: MDHEN and SYDVKM. V dropped 5 bases and J dropped 7; count of bases not matched to a gene: 10. This CDR3 is 14 amino acids long. In DNA form, the CDR3 reads TGTGCCAGCAGTACCCCTGACAGGGGAGCTGAGCAGTACTTC. Protein: CASSTPDRGAEQYF.

The genes are TRBV12-3 or TRBV12-4 and TRBJ2-3, with 9 bases aligning to TRBD1. With V trimmed by 4 bases and J by 8 bases, 7 bases remained unmatched. The length of the CDR3 is 14 residues. Written as DNA, the CDR3 is TGTGCCAGCAGTTCCTTGACAGGGGGAGGTACGCAGTATTTT. Translating it yields CASSSLTGGGTQYF.

The chain joins TRBV7-2 to TRBJ2-5; D unresolved. Germline V gives CDR1 SGHTA, CDR2 FQGNSA. The CDR3 has 11 amino acids. V lost 4 bases and J lost 13, with 13 bases in between. CDR3 in amino acids: CASSSSALPYF. CDR3 nucleotide sequence: TGTGCCAGCAGCTCCTCAGCCCTACCGTACTTC.

This clonotype was detected many times. The rearrangement links TRBV11-2 to TRBJ2-1; TRBD2 is a possible D gene (6 bases). Per germline, CDR1 SGHAT and CDR2 FQNNGV. V was pared by 4 bases and J by 8 bases, with 21 bases between. This CDR3 has 16 residues. The CDR3 coding sequence is TGTGCCAGCAGCTCTTTGGACTACCCCGGGGTATATGAGCAGTTCTTC. This translates into CASSSLDYPGVYEQFF.

This clonotype was seen repeatedly, ten times or more. J is TRBJ1-2 and V is TRBV12-3 or TRBV12-4, with 7 bases aligning to TRBD1. The V segment lost 5 bases and the J segment 7 bases; nucleotides outside the gene matches: 4. The CDR3 totals 12 residues. The CDR3 nucleotides are TGTGCCAGCAGTAGAACAGGGGTTGGCTACACCTTC. Amino acids: CASSRTGVGYTF.

The rearrangement links TRBV10-3 to TRBJ2-3, with TRBD1 identical over 8 bases. Germline V gene data show CDR1 as ENHRY and CDR2 as SYGVKD. The ends lost 3 bases at V and 0 bases at J; junction bases unmatched: 11. CDR3 length: 18 amino acids. The chain's CDR3 is CAISDWGQDHSSTDTQYF. The CDR3 nucleotides read TGTGCCATCAGTGATTGGGGACAGGACCATTCTAGCACAGATACGCAGTATTTT.

This clonotype has only a few counts. This CDR3 is CASSQGARVGNTEAFF. The DNA of the CDR3 is TGTGCCAGCAGCCAAGGTGCCAGGGTAGGGAACACTGAAGCTTTCTTT. The chain employs TRBV14 and TRBJ1-1; D is perhaps TRBD1 (5 bases). The CDR3 covers 16 residues. The V end lost 1 base, the J end lost 1 base, and 13 bases lay between the germline ends. In germline, CDR1 is SGHDN, CDR2 FVKESK. Combining the CDR3 with reference TRBV14 and TRBJ1-1 gives the whole variable domain EAGVTQFPSHSVIEKGQTVTLRCDPISGHDNLYWYRRVMGKEIKFLLHFVKESKQDESGMPNNRFLAERTGGTYSTLKVQPAELEDSGVYFCASSQGARVGNTEAFFGQGTRLTVV.

A remark on this clonotype: One base away lies a much larger clone, so this may be a sequencing read error. The CDR3 coding sequence is TGTGCCAGCAGCGGAGGGCGCTACGAGCAGTACTTC. It codes for CASSGGRYEQYF. The chain uses TRBV7-9 and TRBJ2-5, with TRBD2 as a possible D gene (6 bases). The DNA matches TRBJ2-7 better at its end, which makes the J call doubtful. Germline CDR1 SEHNR, CDR2 FQNEAQ (reference sequence). This CDR3 contains 12 residues.

Of note for this clonotype: At one end, the junction sequence differs from germline, possibly due to a read error. The V gene is TRBV20-1, the J gene TRBJ2-3; D is perhaps TRBD1 (5 bases). The CDR3 extends over 11 amino acids. CDR1 and CDR2 from the germline V gene are DFQATT and SNEGSKA (reference sequence). CDR3 region: CSAPSTGTQYF. The CDR3 DNA is TGCAGTGCCCCCAGCACAGGTACGCAGTATTTT.

This clonotype has more than one count but fewer than ten. This sequence joins TRBV10-3 and TRBJ1-1, with D unclear. This CDR3 is built from 15 residues. Germline-derived CDR1 and CDR2 are ENHRY and SYGVKD. The V end lost 0 bases, the J end lost 0 bases, and 8 bases lay between the germline ends. The DNA of the CDR3 is TGTGCCATCAGTGAGTCGTCAGGCGTGAACACTGAAGCTTTCTTT. This sequence encodes CAISESSGVNTEAFF.

The genes are TRBV7-3 and TRBJ2-3; D is ambiguous. The CDR3 loop spans 13 amino acids. The germline V and J ends were trimmed by 5 bases and 4 bases, with 10 bases remaining between them. Germline CDR1 SGHTA, CDR2 FQGTGA. CDR3 protein: CASSAKGSDTQYF. CDR3 DNA sequence: TGTGCCAGCAGCGCCAAAGGGTCAGATACGCAGTATTTT.

This rearrangement joins TRBV12-3 or TRBV12-4 to TRBJ2-2, with TRBD2 matching 7 bases. With V trimmed by 0 bases and J by 5 bases, 3 bases remained unmatched. The CDR3 runs to 15 residues. CDR3 sequence reads: CASSLAGGSTGELFF. The CDR3 nucleotides are TGTGCCAGCAGTTTAGCGGGGGGGAGTACCGGGGAGCTGTTTTTT.

The chain has TRBV12-3 or TRBV12-4 and TRBJ1-5; D possibly corresponds to TRBD1 (6 bases). Trimming removed 2 bases at V and 7 bases at J, with 12 bases between. This CDR3 is built from 14 residues. Written as DNA, the CDR3 is TGTGCCAGCAGTTTACCGGGGGCTGGGCAGCCCCAGCATTTT. Translating it yields CASSLPGAGQPQHF.